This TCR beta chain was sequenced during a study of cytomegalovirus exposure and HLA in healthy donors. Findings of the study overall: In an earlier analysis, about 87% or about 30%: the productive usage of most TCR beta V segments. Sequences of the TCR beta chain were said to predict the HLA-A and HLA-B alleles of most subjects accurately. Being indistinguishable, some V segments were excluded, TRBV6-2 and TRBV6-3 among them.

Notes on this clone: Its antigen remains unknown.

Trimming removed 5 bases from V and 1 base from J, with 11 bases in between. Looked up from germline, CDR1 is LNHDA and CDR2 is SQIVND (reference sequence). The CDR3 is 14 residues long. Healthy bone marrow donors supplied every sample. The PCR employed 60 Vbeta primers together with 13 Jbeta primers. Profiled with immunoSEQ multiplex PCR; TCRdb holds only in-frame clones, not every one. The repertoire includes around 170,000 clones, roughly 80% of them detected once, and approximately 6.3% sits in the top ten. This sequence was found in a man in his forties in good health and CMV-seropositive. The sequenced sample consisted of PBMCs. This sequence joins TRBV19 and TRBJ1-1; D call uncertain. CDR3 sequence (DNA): TGTGCCAGTAGTTTCTTACGGGAGAACACTGAAGCTTTCTTT. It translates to CASSFLRENTEAFF. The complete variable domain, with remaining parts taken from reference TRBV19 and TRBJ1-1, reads DGGITQSPKYLFRKEGQNVTLSCEQNLNHDAMYWYRQDPGQGLRLIYYSQIVNDFQKGDIAEGYSVSREKKESFPLTVTSAQKNPTAFYLCASSFLRENTEAFFGQGTRLTVV.